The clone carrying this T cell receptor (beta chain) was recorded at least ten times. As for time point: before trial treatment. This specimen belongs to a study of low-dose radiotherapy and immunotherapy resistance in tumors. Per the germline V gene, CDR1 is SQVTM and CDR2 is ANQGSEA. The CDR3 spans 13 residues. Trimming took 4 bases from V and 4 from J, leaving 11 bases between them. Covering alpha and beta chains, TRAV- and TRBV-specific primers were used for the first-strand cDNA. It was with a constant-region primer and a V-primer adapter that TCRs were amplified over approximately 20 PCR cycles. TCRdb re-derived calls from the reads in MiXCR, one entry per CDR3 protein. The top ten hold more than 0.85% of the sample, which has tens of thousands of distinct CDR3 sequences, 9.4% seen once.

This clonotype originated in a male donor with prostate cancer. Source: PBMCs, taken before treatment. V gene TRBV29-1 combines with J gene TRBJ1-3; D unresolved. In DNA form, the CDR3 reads TGCAGCGTTGGCCGGGCGGGCGGAAACACCATATATTTT. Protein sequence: CSVGRAGGNTIYF.